This paragraph covers one TCR beta chain sequence. The CDR3 has 11 residues. Trimming stripped 5 bases from V and 8 bases from J, with 10 bases between. The V gene's germline CDR1 is SGDLS and CDR2 YYNGEE. This record comes from a study of blood T cell repertoires in COVID-19. Whole-study context: COVID-19 samples collected from the United States, Italy and Spain covered acute and convalescent phases. T cells, B-cell-depleted T cells, or PBMCs provided the cDNA or gDNA that served as material.

Per the authors' pipeline: Reference gene primer amplification in the assay estimated nucleated cell counts. Generated by immunoSEQ multiplex PCR, the TCRdb table keeps only in-frame clones and is missing some. That table is the source of V, J and clone size, and D and trimming were worked out from the DNA. The top ten hold 4.5% to 7% of the sample, which has 200,000 or so clones, around 81% seen once. The sample comprised peripheral blood. The chain combines TRBV9 with TRBJ1-2; D perhaps matches TRBD1 (5 bases). The sequence came from a woman aged 70 to 79 with acute or convalescent COVID-19. The CDR3 loop is CASRAGGGYTF. CDR3 in DNA: TGTGCCAGCAGGGCCGGGGGGGGCTACACCTTC.